The 13 T cell receptor beta chains reported below all come from one sample, sequenced in a study of Graves' ophthalmopathy and Graves' hyperthyroidism. Amplification from RNA transcripts yielded the TCR beta CDR3 regions. After a first-round RT-PCR with HTBI primers, a second-round multiplex PCR was run. TCRdb ran MiXCR on the multiplex PCR reads and lists one entry per CDR3 protein. The table lists over 500,000 distinct CDR3 sequences, 22% of them singletons, with around 7% in the top ten. Sequencing used peripheral blood. Every receptor here comes from a woman under 30 with stable Graves' hyperthyroidism. Some clones in this sample may be carry-over from other donors' samples.

This clonotype was seen only a few times. This rearrangement joins TRBV27 to TRBJ1-1; the D is unclear. Trimming shortened V by 6 bases and J by 6 bases, and 14 bases separated the two germline ends. This CDR3 is built from 13 residues. Germline CDR1 is MNHEY and CDR2 is SMNVEV (reference sequence). DNA of the CDR3: TGTGCCAGCAGGAGAACTGCCTCCGCTGAAGCTTTCTTT. It codes for CASRRTASAEAFF.

The V call is TRBV28, the J call TRBJ1-1, with a weak D call TRBD1 (5 bases). Germline V gene sequence: CDR1 MDHEN, CDR2 SYDVKM. The CDR3 totals 17 residues. V lost 3 bases, J lost 1 base, and 18 bases lay in between. As DNA, the CDR3 is TGTGCCAGCAGTTTGAATGGCAGGGTGGGGGAGAACACTGAAGCTTTCTTT. Encoded protein: CASSLNGRVGENTEAFF.

This clonotype has at least ten counts. The chain uses TRBV2 and TRBJ1-3; D gene uncertain. The ends were cut back, 9 bases at V and 2 bases at J, with 5 bases in the middle. CDR3 length equals 11 residues. Germline V CDR1 and CDR2: SNHLY, FYNNEI. As DNA, the CDR3 is TGTGCCAGTGGGACTGGAAACACCATATATTTT. As protein: CASGTGNTIYF.

This clonotype has only a few counts. The gene calls are TRBV20-1 and TRBJ2-7, with D perhaps matching TRBD1 (6 bases). Trimming took off 7 bases at V and 2 bases at J, with 12 bases between the two ends. The CDR3 runs to 12 residues. The germline V gene encodes CDR1 DFQATT and CDR2 SNEGSKA (reference sequence). The CDR3 sequence is CSGTGTPYEQYF. DNA for the CDR3: TGCAGTGGGACCGGGACACCCTACGAGCAGTACTTC.

This clonotype came up many times. This chain links TRBV6-1 with TRBJ1-3; D call uncertain. From germline, CDR1 is MNHNS and CDR2 SASEGT. Trimming pared 8 bases from V and 0 bases from J, leaving 11 bases between. CDR3 length equals 14 residues. The CDR3: CASSTLASGNTIYF. In DNA, the CDR3 is TGTGCCAGCTCCACGCTTGCCTCTGGAAACACCATATATTTT.

Many counts were recorded for this clonotype. The chain carries TRBV12-3 or TRBV12-4 and TRBJ1-5; D not resolved. V was clipped by 1 base and J by 2 bases, with 9 bases between them. This CDR3 has 15 amino acids. The CDR3 is CASSLEGDGNQPQHF. The DNA of the CDR3 is TGTGCCAGCAGTTTAGAGGGTGACGGCAATCAGCCCCAGCATTTT.

This clonotype was picked up many times. This rearrangement joins TRBV7-2 to TRBJ1-6; a weak D match, TRBD1 (6 bases). With 3 bases removed from V and 5 bases from J, the gap between germline ends came to 14 bases. From germline, CDR1 is SGHTA and CDR2 FQGNSA. CDR3 length: 16 amino acids. CDR3: CASSLAETGNNSPLHF. The CDR3 nucleotides read TGTGCCAGCAGCTTGGCGGAGACAGGCAATAATTCACCCCTCCACTTT.

This clonotype turned up a few times. The CDR3 coding sequence is TGTGCCAGCAGCCAAGAAGAGACAGGGATGTATGACGAGCAGTACTTC. The encoded protein is CASSQEETGMYDEQYF. The rearrangement uses TRBV14 and TRBJ2-7; the match to TRBD1 covers 7 bases. Trimming cost V 0 bases and J 5 bases; bases outside gene matches: 10. Germline-derived CDR1 and CDR2 are SGHDN and FVKESK. This CDR3 is built from 16 residues.

This clonotype was observed at least ten times. This chain links TRBV29-1 with TRBJ2-4; tentatively, D is TRBD2 (6 bases). Per germline, CDR1 SQVTM and CDR2 ANQGSEA. The CDR3 runs to 15 residues. V was pared by 0 bases and J by 8 bases, with 17 bases between. The CDR3: CSVEDLATRRDIQYF. The CDR3 DNA reads as TGCAGCGTTGAAGATCTAGCCACTCGGAGGGACATTCAGTACTTC. Combining the CDR3 with reference TRBV29-1 and TRBJ2-4 gives the whole variable domain SAVISQKPSRDICQRGTSLTIQCQVDSQVTMMFWYRQQPGQSLTLIATANQGSEATYESGFVIDKFPISRPNLTFSTLTVSNMSPEDSSIYLCSVEDLATRRDIQYFGAGTRLSVL.

This clonotype was observed at least ten times. V usage is TRBV2 and J usage is TRBJ1-1, with 8 bases aligning to TRBD1. Germline CDR1 is SNHLY and CDR2 is FYNNEI. This CDR3 spans 15 amino acids. J lost 5 bases, V lost 8 bases, and 13 bases had no gene match. The CDR3 coding sequence is TGTGCCAGCGGAGGACCGGGACAGGCGATAACTGAAGCTTTCTTT. Translated, it gives CASGGPGQAITEAFF.

This clonotype has a count of ten or more. This chain links TRBV7-8 with TRBJ2-4, with D unresolved. Deletions cut 1 base from V and 6 bases from J, with 10 bases between. This CDR3 region has 14 residues. The germline V gene encodes CDR1 SGHVS and CDR2 FQNEAQ. CDR3 in amino acids: CASSLEGTLNIQYF. For the CDR3, the DNA is TGTGCCAGCAGCTTAGAGGGAACCCTAAACATTCAGTACTTC.

The rearrangement joins TRBV6-2 or TRBV6-3 to TRBJ2-7; no definite D call. V gave up 6 bases and J gave up 3 bases, with 9 bases separating them. Germline CDR1 MNHEY, CDR2 SVGEGT. This CDR3 comprises 12 residues. CDR3: CASRDLRYEQYF. For the CDR3, the DNA is TGTGCCAGCAGGGATCTCCGCTACGAGCAGTACTTC.

This clonotype was seen at least ten times. The chain is built from TRBV20-1 and TRBJ2-7; D is uncertain. From germline, CDR1 is DFQATT and CDR2 SNEGSKA (reference sequence). V was pared by 2 bases and J by 0 bases, with 2 bases between. The CDR3 consists of 11 residues. CDR3 DNA sequence: TGCAGTGCTAGAATCTCCTACGAGCAGTACTTC. Translation: CSARISYEQYF.